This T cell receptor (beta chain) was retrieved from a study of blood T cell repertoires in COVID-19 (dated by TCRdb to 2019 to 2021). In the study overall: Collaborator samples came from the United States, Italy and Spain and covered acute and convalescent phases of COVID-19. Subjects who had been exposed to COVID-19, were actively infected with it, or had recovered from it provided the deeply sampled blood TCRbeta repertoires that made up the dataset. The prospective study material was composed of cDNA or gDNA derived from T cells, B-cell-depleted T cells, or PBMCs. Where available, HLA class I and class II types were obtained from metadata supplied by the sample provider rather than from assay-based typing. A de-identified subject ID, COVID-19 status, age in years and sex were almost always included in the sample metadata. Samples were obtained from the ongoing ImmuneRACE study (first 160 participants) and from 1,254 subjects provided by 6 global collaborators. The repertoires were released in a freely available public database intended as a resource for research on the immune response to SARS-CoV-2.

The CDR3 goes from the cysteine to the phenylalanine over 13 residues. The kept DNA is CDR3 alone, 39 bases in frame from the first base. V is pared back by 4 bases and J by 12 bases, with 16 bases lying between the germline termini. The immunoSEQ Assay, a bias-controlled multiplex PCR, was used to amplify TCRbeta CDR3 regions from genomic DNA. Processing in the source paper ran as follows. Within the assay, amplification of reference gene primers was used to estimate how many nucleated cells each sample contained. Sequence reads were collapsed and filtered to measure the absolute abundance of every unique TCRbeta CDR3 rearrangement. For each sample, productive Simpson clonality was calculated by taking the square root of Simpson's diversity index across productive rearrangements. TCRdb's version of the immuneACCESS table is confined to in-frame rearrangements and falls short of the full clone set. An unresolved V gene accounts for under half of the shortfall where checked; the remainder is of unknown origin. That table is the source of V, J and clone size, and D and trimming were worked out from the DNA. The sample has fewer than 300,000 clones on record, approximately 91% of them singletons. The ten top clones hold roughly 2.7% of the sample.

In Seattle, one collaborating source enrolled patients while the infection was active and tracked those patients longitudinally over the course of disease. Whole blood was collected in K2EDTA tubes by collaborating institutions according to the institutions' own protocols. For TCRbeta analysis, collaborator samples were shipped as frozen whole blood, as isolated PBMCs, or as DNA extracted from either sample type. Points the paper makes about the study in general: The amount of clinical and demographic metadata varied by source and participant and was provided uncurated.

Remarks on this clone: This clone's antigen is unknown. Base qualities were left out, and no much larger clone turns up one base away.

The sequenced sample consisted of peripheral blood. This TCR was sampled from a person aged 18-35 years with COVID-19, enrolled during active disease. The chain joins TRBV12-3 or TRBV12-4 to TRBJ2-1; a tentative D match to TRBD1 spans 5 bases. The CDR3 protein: CASSYSLRRGQFF. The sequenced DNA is TGTGCCAGCAGTTATAGCCTTCGAAGGGGGCAGTTCTTC.